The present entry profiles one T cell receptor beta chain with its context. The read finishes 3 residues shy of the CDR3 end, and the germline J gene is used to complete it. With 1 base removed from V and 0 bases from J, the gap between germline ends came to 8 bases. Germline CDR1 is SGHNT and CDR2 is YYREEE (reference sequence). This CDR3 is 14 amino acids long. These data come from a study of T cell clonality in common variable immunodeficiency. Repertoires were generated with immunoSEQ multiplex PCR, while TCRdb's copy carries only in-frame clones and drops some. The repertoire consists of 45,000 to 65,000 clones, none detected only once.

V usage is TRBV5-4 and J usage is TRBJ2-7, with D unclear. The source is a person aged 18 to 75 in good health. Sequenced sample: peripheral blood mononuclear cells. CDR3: CASSLRLSSYEQYF. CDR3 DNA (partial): TGTGCCAGCAGCTTGAGGCTGAGCTCCTACGAG.